A selection of T cell receptor beta chains follows, all from one sample in a study of blood T cell repertoires in COVID-19. This table comes from immunoSEQ multiplex PCR, and its TCRdb copy is limited to in-frame clones, with some not included. The table shows under 450,000 clones, with 81% occurring only once. The sample was peripheral blood. These receptor sequences come from a human donor with acute or convalescent COVID-19. The donor label of this sample is uncertain. The conserved cysteine and the conserved F or W are not part of the CDR3 here.

v_call cdr3_aa
TRBV3-1/TRBV3-2 ASSPIQASPLH
TRBV6-5 ASSSGTALYGYT
TRBV27 ASSSTGQGRGETQY
TRBV5-5 ASSSWWEGDTEAF
TRBV7-9 ASSSPGQEAF
TRBV4-1 ASSQDHWPGGQPQH
TRBV4-2 ASSQDGGGGRGNNEQF
TRBV5-5 ASSLAGTGVEKLF
TRBV11-2 ASRGGGDEQF
TRBV5-1 ASSLAQVPTRSYT
TRBV3-1/TRBV3-2 ASSQNIQGASASSGNTIY
TRBV27 ASSPRGSGRRSYEQY
TRBV5-5 ASSPGLAGYEQY
TRBV30 AWTGYLYGYT
TRBV28 ASRETALNTEAF
TRBV6-2/TRBV6-3 ASSYSGVLDTQY
TRBV18 ASSYRGLSPLH
TRBV7-2 ASSPDSRSYNEQF
TRBV4-2 ASSMGGKWEKLF
TRBV6-5 ASSAGTRSTGELF
TRBV30 AWRGVNTEAF
TRBV2 ASTASARRTNEKLF
TRBV10-3 AISQDRVSHNEQF
TRBV19 ASSMFRAGGAIQY
TRBV4-1 ASSQASRERGSPLH
TRBV4-1 ASSQGLRGAGELF
TRBV13 ASSRGGATDTQY
TRBV30 AWSDSTVNQPQH
TRBV18 ASSPGTTEQPQH
TRBV2 ASRTGELSGGYT
TRBV29-1 SVEKVQGRTEAF
TRBV7-9 ASGGGDYGYT
TRBV7-6 ASSLQGRRSFGTEAF
TRBV7-9 ASSLAGTSFDEQY
TRBV20-1 SVEGSTEAF
TRBV12-3/TRBV12-4 ASRDNRGEQF
TRBV30 AWIEQDGNYGYT
TRBV5-3 ARTDRSSYNSPLH
TRBV7-9 ASSPGTAYNEQF
TRBV6-5 ASSRTASGGYT
TRBV27 ASSPWGQGVGQPQH
TRBV7-9 ASSFRQGGETQY
TRBV5-4 ASSLDRARVDYGYT
TRBV4-1 ASSRTGGAGANVLT
TRBV5-4 ASSMGGQGINYGYT
TRBV29-1 SVSRGRNQPQH
TRBV12-3/TRBV12-4 ASSSPGAGYT
TRBV2 ASRDTIYNEQF
TRBV28 ATKHRQGLNQPQH